This T cell receptor (beta chain) was identified in a study of cytomegalovirus exposure and HLA in healthy donors. Primers for the PCR totalled 60 Vbeta and 13 Jbeta. The assay was immunoSEQ multiplex PCR, and TCRdb's table has in-frame clones only and misses some. The sample records under 200,000 clones, 75% to 85% being singletons. The junction had 11 bases not matched to a gene; V was cut back by 11 bases and J by 5 bases. The CDR3 consists of 13 residues. The receptor was derived from a male donor in good health and CMV-seropositive. V is TRBV23-1 and J is TRBJ2-7; 8 bases are shared with TRBD1. TRBV23-1 is an open reading frame whose function is uncertain. The sequencing input was PBMCs. The CDR3 DNA is TGCGCCCTCCACGGACAGGGAAATCACGAGCAGTACTTC. The encoded protein is CALHGQGNHEQYF.